This TCR beta chain was sequenced during a study of T cell changes during pregnancy in multiple sclerosis. The repertoire was sequenced with immunoSEQ multiplex PCR; TCRdb's copy has only in-frame clones and lacks some. The sample has 75,000 to 95,000 clones, less than 95% seen once. CDR1 is MDHEN and CDR2 is SYDVKM in the germline V gene. Deletions cut 2 bases from V and 3 bases from J, with 8 bases between. This CDR3 region has 14 residues. The chain recombines TRBV28 with TRBJ1-5; D unresolved. This TCR was recovered from a female donor in good health, enrolled as a control in a pregnancy study. The sample here was peripheral blood, taken in the first trimester of pregnancy. For the CDR3, the DNA is TGTGCCAGCAGTTTAAGGAGGGACAATCAGCCCCAGCATTTT. It codes for CASSLRRDNQPQHF.